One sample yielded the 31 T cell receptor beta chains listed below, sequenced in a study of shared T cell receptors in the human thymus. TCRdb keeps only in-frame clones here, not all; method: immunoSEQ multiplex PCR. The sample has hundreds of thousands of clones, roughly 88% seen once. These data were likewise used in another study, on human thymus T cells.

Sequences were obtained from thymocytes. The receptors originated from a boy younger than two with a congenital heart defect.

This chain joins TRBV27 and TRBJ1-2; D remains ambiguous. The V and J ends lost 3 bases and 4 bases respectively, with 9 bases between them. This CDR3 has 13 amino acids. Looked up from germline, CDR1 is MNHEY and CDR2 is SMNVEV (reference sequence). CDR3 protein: CASSLKGAYGYTF. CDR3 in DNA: TGTGCCAGCAGTTTGAAAGGAGCCTATGGCTACACCTTC.

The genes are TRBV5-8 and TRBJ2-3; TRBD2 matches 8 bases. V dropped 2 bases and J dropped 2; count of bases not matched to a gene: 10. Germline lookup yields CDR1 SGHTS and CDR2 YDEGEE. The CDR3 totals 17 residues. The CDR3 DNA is TGTGCCAGCAGCTTTTTTCGAGTAGCGGGGTACACAGATACGCAGTATTTT. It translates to CASSFFRVAGYTDTQYF.

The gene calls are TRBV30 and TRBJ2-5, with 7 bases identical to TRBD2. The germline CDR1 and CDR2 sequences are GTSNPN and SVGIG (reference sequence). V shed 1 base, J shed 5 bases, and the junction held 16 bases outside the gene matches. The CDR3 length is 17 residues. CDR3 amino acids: CAWSAPRSRREVETQYF. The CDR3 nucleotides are TGTGCCTGGAGTGCCCCAAGGTCAAGACGGGAGGTGGAGACCCAGTACTTC.

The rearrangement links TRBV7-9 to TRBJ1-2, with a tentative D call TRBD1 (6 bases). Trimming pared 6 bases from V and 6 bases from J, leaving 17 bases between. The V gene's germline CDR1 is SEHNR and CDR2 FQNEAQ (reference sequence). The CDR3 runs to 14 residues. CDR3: CASRPRQDSHGYTF. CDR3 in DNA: TGTGCCAGCAGACCTCGACAGGATTCCCATGGCTACACCTTC.

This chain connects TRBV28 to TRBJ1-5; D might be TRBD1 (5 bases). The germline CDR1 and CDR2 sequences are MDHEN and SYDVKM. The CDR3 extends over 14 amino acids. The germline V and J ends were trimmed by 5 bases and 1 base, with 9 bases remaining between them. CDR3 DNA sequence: TGTGCCAGCAGTCGATGGGGCAGCAATCAGCCCCAGCATTTT. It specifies CASSRWGSNQPQHF.

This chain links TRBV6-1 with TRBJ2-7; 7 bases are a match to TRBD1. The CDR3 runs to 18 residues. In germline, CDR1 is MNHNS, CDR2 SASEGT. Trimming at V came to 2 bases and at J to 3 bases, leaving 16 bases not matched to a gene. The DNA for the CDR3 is TGTGCCAGCAGTGAAAACTCTATTAGGACAGGACCCGACTACGAGCAGTACTTC. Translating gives CASSENSIRTGPDYEQYF.

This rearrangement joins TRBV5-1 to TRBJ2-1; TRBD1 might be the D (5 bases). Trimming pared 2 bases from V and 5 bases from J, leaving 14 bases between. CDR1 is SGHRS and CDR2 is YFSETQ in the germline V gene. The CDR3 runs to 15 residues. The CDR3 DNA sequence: TGCGCCAGCAGCTTATTGCAGGGTCTCCACAATGAGCAGTTCTTC. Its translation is CASSLLQGLHNEQFF.

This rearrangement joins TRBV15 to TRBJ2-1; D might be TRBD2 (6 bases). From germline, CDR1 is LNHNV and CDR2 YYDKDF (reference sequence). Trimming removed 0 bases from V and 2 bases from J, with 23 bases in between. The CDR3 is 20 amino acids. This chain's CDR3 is CATSRDEGGPPGGPYNEQFF. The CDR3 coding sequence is TGTGCCACCAGCAGAGATGAGGGAGGCCCTCCCGGTGGCCCCTACAATGAGCAGTTCTTC.

CDR3 region: CASSSGGTGDHYEQFF. The CDR3 DNA reads as TGTGCCAGCAGTTCCGGAGGGACAGGAGATCATTATGAGCAGTTCTTC. The V call is TRBV6-5, the J call TRBJ2-1; 8 bases align to TRBD1. The V gene end was trimmed by 4 bases and the J gene end by 8 bases; junction bases not matched to a gene: 13. The length of the CDR3 is 16 residues. CDR1 is MNHEY, CDR2 SVGAGI, per germline.

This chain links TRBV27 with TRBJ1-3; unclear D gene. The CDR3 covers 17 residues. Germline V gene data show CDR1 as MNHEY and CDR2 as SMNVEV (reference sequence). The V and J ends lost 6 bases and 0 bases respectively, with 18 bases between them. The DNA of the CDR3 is TGTGCCAGCAGCCCCGGGGAGACTCCTAACTCTGGAAACACCATATATTTT. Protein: CASSPGETPNSGNTIYF.

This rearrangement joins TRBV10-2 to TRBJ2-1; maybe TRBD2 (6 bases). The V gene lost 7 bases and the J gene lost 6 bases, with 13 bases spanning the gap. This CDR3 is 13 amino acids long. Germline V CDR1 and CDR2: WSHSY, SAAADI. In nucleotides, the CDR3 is TGCGCCAGCAAACTAGCCCACTCCAATGAGCAGTTCTTC. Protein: CASKLAHSNEQFF.

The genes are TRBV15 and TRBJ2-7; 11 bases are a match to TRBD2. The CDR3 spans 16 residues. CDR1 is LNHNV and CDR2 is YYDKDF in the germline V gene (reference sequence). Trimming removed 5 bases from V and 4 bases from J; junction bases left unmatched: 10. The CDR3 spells CATSWSSGRAVYEQYF. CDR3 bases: TGTGCCACCAGCTGGAGTAGCGGGAGGGCCGTTTACGAGCAGTACTTC.

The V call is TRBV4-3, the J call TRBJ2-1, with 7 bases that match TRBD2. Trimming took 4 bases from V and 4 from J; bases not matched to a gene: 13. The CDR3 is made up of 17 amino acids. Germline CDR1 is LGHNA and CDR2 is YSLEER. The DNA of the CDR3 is TGCGCCAGCAGCCTTACCACCGGCGGGGGAGGGTACAATGAGCAGTTCTTC. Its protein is CASSLTTGGGGYNEQFF.

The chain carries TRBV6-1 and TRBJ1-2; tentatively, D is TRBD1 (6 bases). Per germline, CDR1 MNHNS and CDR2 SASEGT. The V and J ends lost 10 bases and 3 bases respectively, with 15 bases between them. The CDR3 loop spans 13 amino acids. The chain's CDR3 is CATGQGLDYGYTF. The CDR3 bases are TGTGCCACCGGGCAGGGGTTAGACTATGGCTACACCTTC.

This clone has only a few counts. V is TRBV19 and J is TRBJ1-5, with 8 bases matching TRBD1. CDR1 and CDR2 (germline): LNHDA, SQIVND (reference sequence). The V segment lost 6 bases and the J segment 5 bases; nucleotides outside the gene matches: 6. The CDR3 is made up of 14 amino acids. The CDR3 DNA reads TGTGCCAGTAGGAGCGGGACAGGCGATCAGCCCCAGCATTTT. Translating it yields CASRSGTGDQPQHF.

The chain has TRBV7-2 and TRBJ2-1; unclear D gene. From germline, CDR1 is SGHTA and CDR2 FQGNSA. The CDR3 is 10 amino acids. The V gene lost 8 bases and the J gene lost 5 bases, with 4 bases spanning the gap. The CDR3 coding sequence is TGTGCCAGCCGGGACAATGAGCAGTTCTTC. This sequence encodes CASRDNEQFF.

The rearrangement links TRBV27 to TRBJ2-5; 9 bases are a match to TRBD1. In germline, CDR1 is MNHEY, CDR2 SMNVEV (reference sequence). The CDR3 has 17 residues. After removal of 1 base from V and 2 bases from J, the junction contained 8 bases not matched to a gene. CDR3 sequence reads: CASSLYGTGGRQETQYF. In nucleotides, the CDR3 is TGTGCCAGCAGTTTATACGGCACAGGGGGCAGGCAAGAGACCCAGTACTTC.

CDR3 amino acids: CASSSPNTEAFF. The CDR3 coding sequence is TGTGCCAGCAGCTCCCCGAACACTGAAGCTTTCTTT. The chain recombines TRBV6-5 with TRBJ1-1, with no clear D. Looked up from germline, CDR1 is MNHEY and CDR2 is SVGAGI. The CDR3 is made up of 12 amino acids. Trimming shortened V by 6 bases and J by 1 base, and 6 bases separated the two germline ends.

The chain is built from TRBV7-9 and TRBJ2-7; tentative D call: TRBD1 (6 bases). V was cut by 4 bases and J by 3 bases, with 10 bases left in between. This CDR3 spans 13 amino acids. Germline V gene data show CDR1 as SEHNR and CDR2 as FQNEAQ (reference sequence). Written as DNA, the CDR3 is TGTGCCAGCAGCTACGGGACATACTACGAGCAGTACTTC. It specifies CASSYGTYYEQYF. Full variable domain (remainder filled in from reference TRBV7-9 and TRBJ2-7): DTGVSQNPRHKITKRGQNVTFRCDPISEHNRLYWYRQTLGQGPEFLTYFQNEAQLEKSRLLSDRFSAERPKGSFSTLEIQRTEQGDSAMYLCASSYGTYYEQYFGPGTRLTVT.

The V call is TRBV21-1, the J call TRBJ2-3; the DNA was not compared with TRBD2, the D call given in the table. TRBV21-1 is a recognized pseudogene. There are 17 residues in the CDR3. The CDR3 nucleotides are TGTGCCAGCAGCAAAAGGGGGCTAGCGGGAGTAACAGATACGCAGTATTTT. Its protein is CASSKRGLAGVTDTQYF.

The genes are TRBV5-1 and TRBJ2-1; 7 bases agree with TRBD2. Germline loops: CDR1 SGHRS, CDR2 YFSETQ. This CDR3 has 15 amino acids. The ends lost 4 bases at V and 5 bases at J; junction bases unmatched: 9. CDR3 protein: CASSTPGGSDNEQFF. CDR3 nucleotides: TGCGCCAGCAGCACTCCCGGGGGGTCCGACAATGAGCAGTTCTTC.

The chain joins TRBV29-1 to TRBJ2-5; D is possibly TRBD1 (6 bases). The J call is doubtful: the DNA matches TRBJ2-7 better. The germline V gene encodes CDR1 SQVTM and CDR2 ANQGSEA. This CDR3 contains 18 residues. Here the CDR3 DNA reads TGCAGCGTTGAAGACGATGATCAAGGACAGCCGCCCTCCTACGAGCAGTACTTC. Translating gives CSVEDDDQGQPPSYEQYF.

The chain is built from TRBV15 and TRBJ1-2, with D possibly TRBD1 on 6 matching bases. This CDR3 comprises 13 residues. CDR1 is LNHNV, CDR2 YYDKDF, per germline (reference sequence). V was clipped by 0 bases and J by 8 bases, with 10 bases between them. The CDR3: CATSREQGGGYTF. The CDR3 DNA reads TGTGCCACCAGCAGAGAACAGGGCGGGGGCTACACCTTC.

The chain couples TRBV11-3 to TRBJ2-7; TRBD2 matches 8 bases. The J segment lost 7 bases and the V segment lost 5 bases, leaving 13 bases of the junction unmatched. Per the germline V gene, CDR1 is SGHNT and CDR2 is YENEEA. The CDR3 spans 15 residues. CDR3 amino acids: CASSPPGGPGREQYF. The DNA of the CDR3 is TGTGCCAGCAGCCCGCCGGGAGGGCCTGGAAGGGAGCAGTACTTC.

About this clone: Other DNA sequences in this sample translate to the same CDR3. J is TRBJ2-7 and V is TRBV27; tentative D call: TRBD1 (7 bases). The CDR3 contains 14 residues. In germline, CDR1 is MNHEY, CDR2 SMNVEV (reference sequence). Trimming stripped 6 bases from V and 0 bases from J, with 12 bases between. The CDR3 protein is CASSPGDSSYEQYF. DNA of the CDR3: TGTGCCAGCAGCCCGGGGGACAGCTCCTACGAGCAGTACTTC.

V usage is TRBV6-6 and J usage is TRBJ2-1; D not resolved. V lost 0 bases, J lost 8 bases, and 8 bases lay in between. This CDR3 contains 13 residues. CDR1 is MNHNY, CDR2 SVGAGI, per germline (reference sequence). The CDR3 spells CASSYSRRDEQFF. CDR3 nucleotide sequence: TGTGCCAGCAGTTACTCGCGTCGCGATGAGCAGTTCTTC.

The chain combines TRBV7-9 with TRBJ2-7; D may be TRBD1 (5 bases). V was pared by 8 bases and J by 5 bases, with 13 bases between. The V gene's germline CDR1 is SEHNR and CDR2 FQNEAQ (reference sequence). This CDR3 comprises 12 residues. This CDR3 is CASAGRAHEQYF. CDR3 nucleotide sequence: TGTGCCAGCGCTGGCAGGGCCCACGAGCAGTACTTC.

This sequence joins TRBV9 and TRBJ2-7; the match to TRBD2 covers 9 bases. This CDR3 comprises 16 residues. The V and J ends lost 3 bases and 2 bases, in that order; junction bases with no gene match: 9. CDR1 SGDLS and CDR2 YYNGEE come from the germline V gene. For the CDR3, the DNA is TGTGCCAGCAGCGCGGGGGGGACTAGCAGAACCTACGAGCAGTACTTC. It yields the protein CASSAGGTSRTYEQYF.

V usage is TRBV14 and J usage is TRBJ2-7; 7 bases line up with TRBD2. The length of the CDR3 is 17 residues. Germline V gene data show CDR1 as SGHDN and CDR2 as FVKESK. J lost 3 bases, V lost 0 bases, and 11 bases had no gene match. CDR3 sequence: CASSQEVGGRAGYEQYF. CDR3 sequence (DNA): TGTGCCAGCAGCCAAGAAGTTGGGGGGAGGGCCGGCTACGAGCAGTACTTC.

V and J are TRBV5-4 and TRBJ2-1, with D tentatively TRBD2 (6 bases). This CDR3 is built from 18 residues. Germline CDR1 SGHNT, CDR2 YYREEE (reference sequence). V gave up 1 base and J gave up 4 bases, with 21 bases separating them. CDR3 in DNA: TGTGCCAGCAGCTTGAGGGGTAGCGGCCAATCCTTTTACAATGAGCAGTTCTTC. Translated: CASSLRGSGQSFYNEQFF.

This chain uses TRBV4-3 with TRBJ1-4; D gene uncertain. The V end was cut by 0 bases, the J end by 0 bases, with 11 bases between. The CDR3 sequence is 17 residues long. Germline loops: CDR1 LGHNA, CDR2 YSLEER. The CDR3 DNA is TGCGCCAGCAGCCAAGATTCTAGTGGCGCAACTAATGAAAAACTGTTTTTT. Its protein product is CASSQDSSGATNEKLFF.